These 26 T cell receptor beta chains share one sample of origin, sequenced in a study of blood T cell repertoires in COVID-19. The data were produced by immunoSEQ multiplex PCR, yet TCRdb's version contains in-frame clones alone and is incomplete. The sample contains more than 80,000 clones, roughly 80% of which appear only once. Sample: peripheral blood. The receptors were gathered from a woman in her sixties with acute or convalescent COVID-19.

The chain joins TRBV5-1 to TRBJ2-2, with 7 bases aligning to TRBD1. There are 15 residues in the CDR3. V shed 0 bases, J shed 6 bases, and the junction held 5 bases outside the gene matches. Germline V gene lookup returns CDR1 SGHRS and CDR2 YFSETQ. This CDR3 reads CASSLGQGFAGELFF. DNA for the CDR3: TGCGCCAGCAGCTTGGGACAGGGCTTTGCCGGGGAGCTGTTTTTT.

The chain uses TRBV25-1 and TRBJ2-2; 7 nucleotides agree with TRBD1. Germline CDR1 MGHDK, CDR2 SYGVNS. With 4 bases clipped from V and 6 bases from J, the junction kept 8 bases outside the gene matches. The CDR3 is made up of 15 amino acids. The chain's CDR3 is CASSGPSTGPGELFF. The DNA for the CDR3 is TGTGCCAGCAGTGGGCCGTCGACAGGGCCCGGGGAGCTGTTTTTT.

J is TRBJ2-1 and V is TRBV2; D call uncertain. CDR1 is SNHLY and CDR2 is FYNNEI in the germline V gene. The CDR3 contains 15 residues. The V end was cut by 2 bases, the J end by 0 bases, with 8 bases between. The DNA of the CDR3 is TGTGCCAGCAGTGAACGGCTAGGCTCCTACAATGAGCAGTTCTTC. It is translated as CASSERLGSYNEQFF. Variable domain in full (rest from reference TRBV2 and TRBJ2-1): EPEVTQTPSHQVTQMGQEVILRCVPISNHLYFYWYRQILGQKVEFLVSFYNNEISEKSEIFDDQFSVERPDGSNFTLKIRSTKLEDSAMYFCASSERLGSYNEQFFGPGTRLTVL.

The chain uses TRBV20-1 and TRBJ2-1; D is uncertain. Germline CDR1 DFQATT, CDR2 SNEGSKA (reference sequence). There are 13 residues in the CDR3. V was pared by 3 bases and J by 5 bases, with 11 bases between. The CDR3 reads CSASGLGNNEQFF. The CDR3 nucleotides are TGCAGTGCTAGTGGATTGGGCAACAATGAGCAGTTCTTC.

This clone has a handful of counts. The V call is TRBV12-3 or TRBV12-4, the J call TRBJ1-2; the D is unclear. The V end lost 3 bases, the J end lost 0 bases, and 5 bases lay between the germline ends. CDR3 size: 13 residues. CDR3 nucleotide sequence: TGTGCCAGCAGTTTCTCGGCTAACTATGGCTACACCTTC. Amino acids: CASSFSANYGYTF.

This rearrangement joins TRBV9 to TRBJ1-1, with no clear D. Per germline, CDR1 SGDLS and CDR2 YYNGEE. The CDR3 covers 13 residues. V was cut by 4 bases and J by 1 base, with 8 bases left in between. CDR3 DNA: TGTGCCAGCAGCTTTACCGGGAACACTGAAGCTTTCTTT. Translating gives CASSFTGNTEAFF. Complete variable domain (other parts from reference TRBV9 and TRBJ1-1): DSGVTQTPKHLITATGQRVTLRCSPRSGDLSVYWYQQSLDQGLQFLIQYYNGEERAKGNILERFSAQQFPDLHSELNLSSLELGDSALYFCASSFTGNTEAFFGQGTRLTVV.

J is TRBJ1-5 and V is TRBV28; 9 bases map to TRBD1. Germline loops: CDR1 MDHEN, CDR2 SYDVKM. The V gene end was trimmed by 5 bases and the J gene end by 5 bases; junction bases not matched to a gene: 4. This CDR3 spans 14 amino acids. The CDR3 loop is CASSPGTGYQPQHF. CDR3 bases: TGTGCCAGCAGTCCCGGGACAGGGTATCAGCCCCAGCATTTT. The full variable domain, completed using reference TRBV28 and TRBJ1-5, is DVKVTQSSRYLVKRTGEKVFLECVQDMDHENMFWYRQDPGLGLRLIYFSYDVKMKEKGDIPEGYSVSREKKERFSLILESASTNQTSMYLCASSPGTGYQPQHFGDGTRLSIL.

Concerning this clone itself: The junction departs from the called germline gene at one end, perhaps through a read error. The chain joins TRBV7-7 to TRBJ2-1; D call uncertain. The CDR3 runs to 17 residues. Germline values: CDR1 SSHAT, CDR2 FNYEAQ (reference sequence). The CDR3 sequence: CASSPRSGPISYNEQFF. The CDR3 DNA is TGTGCTAGCAGCCCCCGAAGTGGGCCCATATCCTACAATGAGCAGTTCTTC.

J is TRBJ1-2 and V is TRBV28; D call uncertain. This CDR3 contains 14 residues. Trimming stripped 2 bases from V and 6 bases from J, with 13 bases between. Germline CDR1 MDHEN, CDR2 SYDVKM. The CDR3 reads CASSLGPVGDGYTF. The CDR3 region has the DNA TGTGCCAGCAGTTTAGGCCCGGTCGGGGATGGCTACACCTTC.

The rearrangement links TRBV2 to TRBJ2-7; possibly TRBD2 for D (5 bases). V was pared by 8 bases and J by 0 bases, with 11 bases between. Germline CDR1 SNHLY, CDR2 FYNNEI. The CDR3 sequence is 13 residues long. The chain's CDR3 is CASVEGTSYEQYF. In nucleotides, the CDR3 is TGTGCCAGCGTTGAGGGTACCTCCTACGAGCAGTACTTC.

In nucleotides, the CDR3 is TGTGCCAGCTCACCCGACAGGGGGGGTTTCGGAAACACCATATATTTT. It codes for CASSPDRGGFGNTIYF. This sequence joins TRBV18 and TRBJ1-3; 9 positions match TRBD1. The germline V gene has CDR1 KGHSH and CDR2 LQKENI. The CDR3 is 16 amino acids. V shed 3 bases, J shed 4 bases, and the junction held 7 bases outside the gene matches.

The rearrangement joins TRBV14 to TRBJ2-1; 7 nucleotides line up with TRBD2. CDR1 SGHDN and CDR2 FVKESK come from the germline V gene. The V gene end was trimmed by 5 bases and the J gene end by 3 bases; junction bases not matched to a gene: 7. This CDR3 is built from 15 residues. The CDR3 region is CASSRRSGDYNEQFF. The DNA of the CDR3 is TGTGCCAGCAGCAGAAGGAGCGGGGACTACAATGAGCAGTTCTTC.

CDR3 coding DNA: TGTGCCAGCAGTTATGAGGCTGATAATTCACCCCTCCACTTT. Protein sequence: CASSYEADNSPLHF. The rearrangement links TRBV6-6 to TRBJ1-6; no firm D call. The V and J ends lost 3 bases and 5 bases respectively, with 8 bases between them. Germline CDR1 is MNHNY and CDR2 is SVGAGI (reference sequence). The length of the CDR3 is 14 residues.

The chain couples TRBV28 to TRBJ2-3, with TRBD2 matching over 7 bases. After removal of 8 bases from V and 1 base from J, the junction contained 9 bases not matched to a gene. This CDR3 is 15 amino acids long. The germline V gene encodes CDR1 MDHEN and CDR2 SYDVKM. This CDR3 is CASGSREGRTDTQYF. DNA of the CDR3: TGTGCCAGCGGCTCCAGGGAGGGCCGCACAGATACGCAGTATTTT.

The V call is TRBV7-8, the J call TRBJ1-1, with D maybe TRBD1 (6 bases). CDR1 and CDR2 (germline): SGHVS, FQNEAQ. The CDR3 length is 15 residues. V lost 0 bases to trimming and J lost 4 bases, with 12 bases between them. CDR3 amino acids: CASSLAQGSPTEAFF. For the CDR3, the DNA is TGTGCCAGCAGCTTAGCACAGGGTTCTCCCACTGAAGCTTTCTTT.

The rearrangement joins TRBV14 to TRBJ1-1; D call uncertain. CDR3 length equals 17 residues. Looked up from germline, CDR1 is SGHDN and CDR2 is FVKESK. Trimming removed 1 base from V and 2 bases from J, with 17 bases in between. The CDR3 region is CASSQVTPSRINTEAFF. In DNA form, the CDR3 reads TGTGCCAGCAGCCAAGTGACACCATCAAGAATTAACACTGAAGCTTTCTTT. Complete variable domain (other parts from reference TRBV14 and TRBJ1-1): EAGVTQFPSHSVIEKGQTVTLRCDPISGHDNLYWYRRVMGKEIKFLLHFVKESKQDESGMPNNRFLAERTGGTYSTLKVQPAELEDSGVYFCASSQVTPSRINTEAFFGQGTRLTVV.

V usage is TRBV5-1 and J usage is TRBJ2-7; TRBD1 aligns across 10 bases. CDR3 size: 16 residues. Germline trimming cut 1 base from V and 2 bases from J; bases unmatched to any gene: 6. The germline V gene has CDR1 SGHRS and CDR2 YFSETQ. The CDR3 DNA is TGCGCCAGCAGCTTGTTCGGGACAGGGGTCCCCTACGAGCAGTACTTC. This codes for CASSLFGTGVPYEQYF.

The chain has TRBV5-1 and TRBJ1-5; D perhaps matches TRBD1 (5 bases). With 0 bases removed from V and 5 bases from J, the gap between germline ends came to 6 bases. The V gene's germline CDR1 is SGHRS and CDR2 YFSETQ. This CDR3 region has 13 residues. CDR3 sequence (DNA): TGCGCCAGCAGCTTGGAGGGGTATCAGCCCCAGCATTTT. It encodes CASSLEGYQPQHF.

The genes are TRBV11-2 and TRBJ1-6; TRBD1 matches 9 bases. Trimming cost V 6 bases and J 7 bases; bases outside gene matches: 10. CDR1 SGHAT and CDR2 FQNNGV come from the germline V gene. The CDR3 consists of 16 residues. CDR3 in amino acids: CASRTVVGQGNSPLHF. As DNA, the CDR3 is TGTGCCAGCAGGACGGTCGTGGGACAGGGAAATTCACCCCTCCACTTT.

V is TRBV2 and J is TRBJ1-5; D possibly corresponds to TRBD1 (6 bases). The germline CDR1 and CDR2 sequences are SNHLY and FYNNEI. This CDR3 spans 16 amino acids. V lost 0 bases, J lost 4 bases, and 13 bases lay in between. CDR3 in amino acids: CASSEARQALNQPQHF. The CDR3 DNA follows: TGTGCCAGCAGTGAAGCTCGACAGGCCCTAAATCAGCCCCAGCATTTT.

The chain uses TRBV30 and TRBJ2-1; tentatively, D is TRBD1 (5 bases). The CDR3 is made up of 11 amino acids. V was trimmed by 6 bases and J by 10 bases, leaving 13 bases between them. Germline V CDR1 and CDR2: GTSNPN, SVGIG (reference sequence). The CDR3 nucleotides read TGTGCCTGCAGTCAGCAGGGCGAGCAGTTCTTC. Translation gives CACSQQGEQFF.

This chain links TRBV7-2 with TRBJ1-1; TRBD1 might be the D (6 bases). Between the trimmed V and J ends, which lost 5 bases and 4 bases, there was a span of 14 bases. This CDR3 is 14 amino acids long. Germline CDR1 is SGHTA and CDR2 is FQGNSA. DNA for the CDR3: TGTGCCAGCAGCCCGCGACAGGTTATCACTGAAGCTTTCTTT. As protein: CASSPRQVITEAFF.

The chain uses TRBV21-1 and TRBJ1-1. TRBV21-1 is termed a pseudogene. This CDR3 comprises 18 residues. The CDR3 region is CASSKGWEGGQMNTEAFF. The CDR3 nucleotides are TGTGCCAGCAGCAAAGGATGGGAGGGGGGACAAATGAACACTGAAGCTTTCTTT.

The rearrangement joins TRBV5-5 to TRBJ2-1, with 9 bases identical to TRBD2. J gave up 1 base and V 4 bases, and 3 bases lay outside the gene matches. Germline V lookup: CDR1 SGHKS, CDR2 YYEKEE (reference sequence). The CDR3 extends over 15 amino acids. The CDR3 sequence is CASSDSGGSYNEQFF. The DNA for the CDR3 is TGTGCCAGCAGCGATAGCGGGGGATCCTACAATGAGCAGTTCTTC. Filled out from reference TRBV5-5 and TRBJ2-1, the complete variable domain reads DAGVTQSPTHLIKTRGQQVTLRCSPISGHKSVSWYQQVLGQGPQFIFQYYEKEERGRGNFPDRFSARQFPNYSSELNVNALLLGDSALYLCASSDSGGSYNEQFFGPGTRLTVL.

This clone has more than one count but fewer than ten. CDR3 in amino acids: CSVDGTDGNTIYF. The DNA for the CDR3 is TGCAGCGTTGACGGGACAGACGGAAACACCATATATTTT. The V call is TRBV29-1, the J call TRBJ1-3, with 7 positions matching TRBD1. The junction had 3 bases not matched to a gene; V was cut back by 3 bases and J by 4 bases. The V gene's germline CDR1 is SQVTM and CDR2 ANQGSEA. The CDR3 is 13 amino acids.

In this sample, this clone turned up once. The V call is TRBV3-1 (or the pseudogene TRBV3-2), the J call TRBJ2-1; 9 bases agree with TRBD2. Trimming at V came to 1 base and at J to 6 bases, leaving 7 bases not matched to a gene. The CDR3 is made up of 16 amino acids. Germline lookup yields CDR1 LGHDT and CDR2 YNNKEL (reference sequence). CDR3 sequence (DNA): TGTGCCAGCAGCCAAGTCCCTAGCGGGGTTTCCAATGAGCAGTTCTTC. Protein sequence: CASSQVPSGVSNEQFF.